Below are 10 T cell receptor beta chains sequenced from a single sample in a study of T cell responses to AZD1222 COVID-19 vaccine. Method: immunoSEQ multiplex PCR; TCRdb's copy keeps in-frame clones and lacks some. The sample consists of about 140,000 clones, roughly 89% of them appearing once. Sample: peripheral blood, taken on day 0 of AZD1222 vaccination. The receptor source for this set is an adult in good health.

The chain links TRBV5-1 to TRBJ1-4; 7 nucleotides agree with TRBD1. Germline V gives CDR1 SGHRS, CDR2 YFSETQ. CDR3 length: 14 residues. V lost 4 bases to trimming and J lost 2 bases; unmatched junction nucleotides: 2. The CDR3 DNA reads as TGCGCCAGCAGCACGGGACAGACTAATGAAAAACTGTTTTTT. This translates into CASSTGQTNEKLFF.

V gene TRBV2 combines with J gene TRBJ1-1; D remains ambiguous. The germline V gene has CDR1 SNHLY and CDR2 FYNNEI. The CDR3 is 14 residues long. V lost 5 bases, J lost 0 bases, and 10 bases lay in between. CDR3 nucleotides: TGTGCCAGCAGTTCCCTTACTGTGAACACTGAAGCTTTCTTT. Its protein product is CASSSLTVNTEAFF. The whole variable domain, remainder taken from reference TRBV2 and TRBJ1-1, is EPEVTQTPSHQVTQMGQEVILRCVPISNHLYFYWYRQILGQKVEFLVSFYNNEISEKSEIFDDQFSVERPDGSNFTLKIRSTKLEDSAMYFCASSSLTVNTEAFFGQGTRLTVV.

J is TRBJ2-1 and V is TRBV5-1; tentatively, D is TRBD1 (6 bases). Trimming left V 0 bases short and J 4 bases short, with 11 bases between. The CDR3 length is 15 residues. Germline loops: CDR1 SGHRS, CDR2 YFSETQ. The CDR3 protein is CASSLGQGKYNEQFF. DNA for the CDR3: TGCGCCAGCAGCTTGGGGCAGGGGAAATACAATGAGCAGTTCTTC.

The CDR3 DNA reads TGTGCCAGCCCGGGACAACGGATGAACACTGAAGCTTTCTTT. Amino acids: CASPGQRMNTEAFF. The rearrangement joins TRBV7-2 to TRBJ1-1, with D maybe TRBD1 (6 bases). The CDR3 length is 14 residues. V dropped 8 bases and J dropped 0 bases, with 13 bases sitting between them. The V gene's germline CDR1 is SGHTA and CDR2 FQGNSA.

The rearrangement uses TRBV7-2 and TRBJ1-2, with a tentative D call TRBD1 (5 bases). This CDR3 has 13 residues. The V gene lost 3 bases and the J gene lost 6 bases, with 11 bases spanning the gap. Germline values: CDR1 SGHTA, CDR2 FQGNSA. In DNA form, the CDR3 reads TGTGCCAGCAGCTTCGGGGCTTCGAATGGCTACACCTTC. It translates to CASSFGASNGYTF.

Concerning this clone itself: The same CDR3 also results from other DNA sequences found in this sample. This sequence joins TRBV7-9 and TRBJ1-4; TRBD1 agrees at 11 bases. The CDR3 spans 14 residues. The V gene end was trimmed by 5 bases and the J gene end by 8 bases; junction bases not matched to a gene: 4. The V gene's germline CDR1 is SEHNR and CDR2 FQNEAQ (reference sequence). Here the CDR3 reads CASSPGTGGEKLFF. CDR3 in DNA: TGTGCCAGCAGCCCCGGGACAGGGGGAGAAAAACTGTTTTTT.

The genes are TRBV19 and TRBJ2-7; tentative D call: TRBD1 (5 bases). The CDR3 is 13 residues long. From germline, CDR1 is LNHDA and CDR2 SQIVND (reference sequence). The V gene lost 6 bases and the J gene lost 3 bases, with 12 bases spanning the gap. CDR3 loop: CASSTRQGYEQYF. The CDR3 DNA sequence: TGTGCCAGTAGCACCCGCCAGGGCTACGAGCAGTACTTC. The full variable domain, completed using reference TRBV19 and TRBJ2-7, is DGGITQSPKYLFRKEGQNVTLSCEQNLNHDAMYWYRQDPGQGLRLIYYSQIVNDFQKGDIAEGYSVSREKKESFPLTVTSAQKNPTAFYLCASSTRQGYEQYFGPGTRLTVT.

V gene TRBV24-1 combines with J gene TRBJ2-2, with D unclear. The ends were cut back, 3 bases at V and 3 bases at J, with 4 bases in the middle. The CDR3 totals 13 residues. Germline-derived CDR1 and CDR2 are KGHDR and SFDVKD. CDR3 sequence reads: CATSDPYTGELFF. In nucleotides, the CDR3 is TGTGCCACCAGTGATCCCTACACCGGGGAGCTGTTTTTT.

The CDR3 region is CASTERNTGELFF. The CDR3 DNA reads as TGTGCCAGCACTGAGCGGAACACCGGGGAGCTGTTTTTT. The rearrangement uses TRBV28 and TRBJ2-2; D is uncertain. The germline V gene encodes CDR1 MDHEN and CDR2 SYDVKM. The CDR3 totals 13 residues. V was cut by 7 bases and J by 1 base, with 7 bases left in between. The whole variable domain, remainder taken from reference TRBV28 and TRBJ2-2, is DVKVTQSSRYLVKRTGEKVFLECVQDMDHENMFWYRQDPGLGLRLIYFSYDVKMKEKGDIPEGYSVSREKKERFSLILESASTNQTSMYLCASTERNTGELFFGEGSRLTVL.

The rearrangement joins TRBV6-1 to TRBJ1-6; D unresolved. The CDR3 runs 13 residues. CDR1 is MNHNS, CDR2 SASEGT, per germline. The V and J ends lost 0 bases and 7 bases respectively, with 4 bases between them. The CDR3 bases are TGTGCCAGCAGTGAAGCGGTAAATTCACCCCTCCACTTT. This gives the protein CASSEAVNSPLHF.